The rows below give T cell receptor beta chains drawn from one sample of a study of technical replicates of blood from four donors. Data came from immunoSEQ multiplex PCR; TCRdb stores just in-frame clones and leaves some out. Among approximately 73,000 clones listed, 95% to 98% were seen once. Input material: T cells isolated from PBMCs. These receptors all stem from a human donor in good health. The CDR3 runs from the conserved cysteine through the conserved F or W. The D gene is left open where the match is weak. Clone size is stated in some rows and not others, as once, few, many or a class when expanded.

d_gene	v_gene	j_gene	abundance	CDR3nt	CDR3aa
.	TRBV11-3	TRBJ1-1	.	TGTGCCAGCAGCTTAGGATCGGAGGGTGATCGAGCTTTCTTT	CASSLGSEGDRAFF
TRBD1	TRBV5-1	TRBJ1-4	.	TGCGCCAGCAGCGTCTCCGGACAGGAAGTAGAAAAACTGTTTTTT	CASSVSGQEVEKLFF
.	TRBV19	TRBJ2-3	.	TGTGCCAGTAGTTCCCAGGGGACATACTACACAGATACGCAGTATTTT	CASSSQGTYYTDTQYF
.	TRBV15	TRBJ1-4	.	TGTGCCACCAGCAGAGATATAGGGGCGGTGGTAGCTAATGAAAAACTGTTTTTT	CATSRDIGAVVANEKLFF
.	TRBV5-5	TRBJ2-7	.	TGTGCCAGCAGCTTGCCGGGAGAGACCTACGAGCAGTACTTC	CASSLPGETYEQYF
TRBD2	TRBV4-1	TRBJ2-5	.	TGCGCCAGCAGCCAAGATCAGAGCGGGAGCGGGGGGTACCAAGAGACCCAGTACTTC	CASSQDQSGSGGYQETQYF
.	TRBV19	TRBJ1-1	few	TGTGCCAGTAGCGGGGATGGGACTGAAGCTTTCTTT	CASSGDGTEAFF
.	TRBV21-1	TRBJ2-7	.	TGTGCCAGCAGCAAAAGGAGGACAGGGAGATACTACGAGCAGTACTTC	CASSKRRTGRYYEQYF
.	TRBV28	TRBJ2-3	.	TGTGCCAGCAGTGGTACGACTAGGTCGTCAGATACGCAGTATTTT	CASSGTTRSSDTQYF
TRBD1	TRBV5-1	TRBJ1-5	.	TGCGCCAGCAGCTTGGCCGGGACAGGGTTTCAGCCCCAGCATTTT	CASSLAGTGFQPQHF
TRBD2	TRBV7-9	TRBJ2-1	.	TGTGCCAGCAGCCCGACTAGCGGGGTTCATGAGCAGTTCTTC	CASSPTSGVHEQFF
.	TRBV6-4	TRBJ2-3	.	TGTGCCAGCAGCTTAGAAGGCACAGATACGCAGTATTTT	CASSLEGTDTQYF
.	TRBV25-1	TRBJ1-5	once	TGTGCCAGCACCCCGGGTGAATATGGCAATCAGCCCCAGCATTTT	CASTPGEYGNQPQHF
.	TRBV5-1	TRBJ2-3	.	TGCGCCAGCAGCCTAATAACAGGGGATACGCAGTATTTT	CASSLITGDTQYF
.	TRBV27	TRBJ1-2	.	TGTGCCAGCAGTTTACCCGACAGGTTATATGGCTACACCTTC	CASSLPDRLYGYTF
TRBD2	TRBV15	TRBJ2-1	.	TGTGCCACCAGCGAAGCGGGAGTAGGGAATGAGCAGTTCTTC	CATSEAGVGNEQFF
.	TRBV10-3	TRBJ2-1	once	TGTGCCATCGGTTGGAGCGAGATGAATGAGCAGTTCTTC	CAIGWSEMNEQFF
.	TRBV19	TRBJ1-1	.	TGTGCCAGTGCCGGGGAAAAAGCTTTCTTT	CASAGEKAFF
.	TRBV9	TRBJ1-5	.	TGTGCCAGCAGCGACGGGTTAGATAGCAATCAGCCCCAGCATTTT	CASSDGLDSNQPQHF
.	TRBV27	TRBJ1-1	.	TGTGCCAGCAAGGAACTGGGCATGAACACTGAAGCTTTCTTT	CASKELGMNTEAFF
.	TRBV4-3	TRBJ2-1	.	TGCGCCAGCAGCCAAGAATTTCTAGCCCTACAGAATGAGCAGTTCTTC	CASSQEFLALQNEQFF
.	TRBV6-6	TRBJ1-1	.	TGTGCCAGCAGTTACAGCGATATACCCGAAGCTTTCTTT	CASSYSDIPEAFF
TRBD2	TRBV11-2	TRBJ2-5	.	TGTGCCAGCAGCCCGACTAGCGGGAGTTTGGAGACCCAGTACTTC	CASSPTSGSLETQYF
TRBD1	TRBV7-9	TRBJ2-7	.	TGTGCCAGCAGCCGAGGGACAGGACGCTACGAGCAGTACTTC	CASSRGTGRYEQYF
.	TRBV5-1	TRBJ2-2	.	TGCGCCAGCAGCTTTCAGGGTAGCGGGAACACCGGGGAGCTGTTTTTT	CASSFQGSGNTGELFF
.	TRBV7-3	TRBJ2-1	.	TGTGCCAGCACGAGGGATACTGAGCAGTTCTTC	CASTRDTEQFF
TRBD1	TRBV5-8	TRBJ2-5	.	TGTGCCAGCAGCCTGGGGGACAGGGGGCCAGAGACCCAGTACTTC	CASSLGDRGPETQYF
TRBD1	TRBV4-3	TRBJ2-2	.	TGCGCCAGCAGCCACGGACAGGGAACCGGGGAGCTGTTTTTT	CASSHGQGTGELFF
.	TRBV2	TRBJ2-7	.	TGTGCCAGCGGGAGGAACTACGAGCAGTACTTC	CASGRNYEQYF
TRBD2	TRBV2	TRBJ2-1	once	TGTGCCAGCAGACTCGGGACTAGTGTCAATGAGCAGTTCTTC	CASRLGTSVNEQFF
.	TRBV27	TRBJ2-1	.	TGTGCCACCAGAACTCCTATTACCAATGAGCAGTTCTTC	CATRTPITNEQFF
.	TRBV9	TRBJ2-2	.	TGTGCCAGCAGCCTTACACAGTACACCGGGGAGCTGTTTTTT	CASSLTQYTGELFF
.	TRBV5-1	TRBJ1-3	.	TGCGCCAGCAGCTTGGAGCGTGGCGGGGAAATCTCTCTCTCTGGAAACACCATATATTTT	CASSLERGGEISLSGNTIYF
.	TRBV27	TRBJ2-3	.	TGTGCCAGCAGACGGGGAGATACGCAGTATTTT	CASRRGDTQYF
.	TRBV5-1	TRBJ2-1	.	TGCGCCAGCAGCTTGATCCAGGGTAGAAATGAGCAGTTCTTC	CASSLIQGRNEQFF
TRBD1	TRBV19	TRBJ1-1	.	TGTGCCAGTAAGGAGGGGGCAACTGAAGCTTTCTTT	CASKEGATEAFF
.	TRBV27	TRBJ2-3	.	TGTGCCAGCGGGGGCGACAGAGAAACAGATACGCAGTATTTT	CASGGDRETDTQYF
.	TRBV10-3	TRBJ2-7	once	TGTGCCACCTCCGACAATTCCTACGAGCAGTACTTC	CATSDNSYEQYF
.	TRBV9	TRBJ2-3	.	TGTGCCAGCAGCGTAGGTGTTACTAGCACAGATACGCAGTATTTT	CASSVGVTSTDTQYF
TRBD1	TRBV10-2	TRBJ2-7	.	TGCGCCAGCGGATCCCGGGACAGAGGCCTCGAGCAGTACTTC	CASGSRDRGLEQYF
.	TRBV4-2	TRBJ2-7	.	TGTGCCAGCAGCCAAGGACTTGGAGGCTACGAGCAGTACTTC	CASSQGLGGYEQYF
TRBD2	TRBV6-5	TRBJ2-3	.	TGTGCCAGCACCGATAGCGGGGCCATCACAGATACGCAGTATTTT	CASTDSGAITDTQYF
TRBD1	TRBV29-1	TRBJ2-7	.	TGCAGCGTGCCCGGGACAGTCTCCTACGAGCAGTACTTC	CSVPGTVSYEQYF
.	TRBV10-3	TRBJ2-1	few	TGTGCCATCAAAGGGACTGGCTACAATGAGCAGTTCTTC	CAIKGTGYNEQFF
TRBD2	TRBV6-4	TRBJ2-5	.	TGTGCCAGCAGTGACTTCGGACTAGCGGGAGACCCTCGGTATGAGACCCAGTACTTC	CASSDFGLAGDPRYETQYF
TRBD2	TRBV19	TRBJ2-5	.	TGTGCCAGTAGTCCTAGCGGAGAGACCCAGTACTTC	CASSPSGETQYF
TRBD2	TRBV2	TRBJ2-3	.	TGTGCCAGCAATCTAGCGGGGGGCACAGATACGCAGTATTTT	CASNLAGGTDTQYF
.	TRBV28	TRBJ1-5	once	TGTGCCAGCAGTTTAGGTCAGGGATTTAATCAGCCCCAGCATTTT	CASSLGQGFNQPQHF
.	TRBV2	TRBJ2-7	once	TGTGCCAGCGTGGGAGGAGGGACCCACGAGCAGTACTTC	CASVGGGTHEQYF
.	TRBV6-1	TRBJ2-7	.	TGTGCCAGCAGTGAAGCGTTTCCGGGGAGGAGCTACGAGCAGTACTTC	CASSEAFPGRSYEQYF
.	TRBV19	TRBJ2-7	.	TGTGCCAGTAGTCTGAGCTCCTACGAGCAGTACTTC	CASSLSSYEQYF
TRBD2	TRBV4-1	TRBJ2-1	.	TGCGCCAGCAGCCTACTAGCGGCGTCAGAGAATGAGCAGTTCTTC	CASSLLAASENEQFF